The 20 T cell receptor beta chains reported below all come from one sample, sequenced in a study of T cells in localized non-small cell lung cancer. TCRdb's table, derived via immunoSEQ multiplex PCR, lists solely in-frame clones and lacks some. Of tens of thousands of clones listed, 87% were seen once; the top ten hold roughly 15%. The sample here was peripheral blood, taken before any cancer treatment. These receptor sequences come from a man aged 40-75 years with stage I squamous cell lung carcinoma.

V gene TRBV19 combines with J gene TRBJ1-4; the D gene is possibly TRBD1 (6 bases). This CDR3 contains 15 residues. Germline V gene sequence: CDR1 LNHDA, CDR2 SQIVND (reference sequence). The ends were cut back, 5 bases at V and 3 bases at J, with 13 bases in the middle. The CDR3 protein is CASSHTGLSNEKLFF. The CDR3, as DNA: TGTGCCAGTAGTCATACAGGGTTGTCTAATGAAAAACTGTTTTTT.

J is TRBJ2-5 and V is TRBV5-4, with TRBD2 matching over 11 bases. Trimming at V came to 4 bases and at J to 5 bases, leaving 13 bases not matched to a gene. The CDR3 has 17 residues. Germline CDR1 and CDR2: SGHNT and YYREEE (reference sequence). The CDR3: CASSRSISGGARETQYF. The CDR3, as DNA: TGTGCCAGCAGCCGTTCCATTAGCGGGGGGGCGAGGGAGACCCAGTACTTC.

This chain uses TRBV5-6 with TRBJ2-7; 7 bases line up with TRBD1. Germline trimming cut 4 bases from V and 5 bases from J; bases unmatched to any gene: 12. This CDR3 spans 15 amino acids. In germline, CDR1 is SGHDT, CDR2 YYEEEE. CDR3 sequence: CASSTAGTADDEQYF. CDR3 DNA: TGTGCCAGCAGCACGGCCGGGACAGCAGACGACGAGCAGTACTTC.

The chain has TRBV2 and TRBJ1-1, with a weak D call TRBD1 (5 bases). Germline CDR1 is SNHLY and CDR2 is FYNNEI. This CDR3 region has 15 residues. V was trimmed by 9 bases and J by 0 bases, leaving 17 bases between them. The CDR3 loop reads CASQAQGLMNTEAFF. DNA of the CDR3: TGTGCCAGTCAGGCGCAGGGCCTTATGAACACTGAAGCTTTCTTT.

The chain carries TRBV27 and TRBJ1-1; 8 bases match TRBD1. The CDR3 totals 15 residues. Germline V gene data show CDR1 as MNHEY and CDR2 as SMNVEV (reference sequence). The V segment lost 5 bases and the J segment 5 bases; nucleotides outside the gene matches: 10. In DNA, the CDR3 is TGTGCCAGCAGTCCATCTCAGGGGGCCAGGACTGAAGCTTTCTTT. Translating gives CASSPSQGARTEAFF.

A single count supports this clone. V is TRBV6-1 and J is TRBJ1-1, with D possibly being TRBD1 (5 bases). The V gene's germline CDR1 is MNHNS and CDR2 SASEGT. The CDR3 has 15 amino acids. Trimming removed 5 bases at V and 0 bases at J, with 13 bases between. Here the CDR3 reads CASSSTSTVNTEAFF. CDR3 sequence (DNA): TGTGCCAGCAGTTCGACCTCGACAGTGAACACTGAAGCTTTCTTT.

The chain links TRBV5-1 to TRBJ2-3; the match to TRBD1 covers 7 bases. The CDR3 is 16 residues long. Germline assignment: CDR1 SGHRS and CDR2 YFSETQ. V was clipped by 5 bases and J by 1 base; unmatched bases: 10. The CDR3 region is CASSLQGSMGTDTQYF. The CDR3 bases are TGCGCCAGCAGTTTACAGGGGTCGATGGGCACAGATACGCAGTATTTT.

This clone was seen only once. The J gene is TRBJ1-4, the V gene TRBV5-4; possible D gene TRBD1, 6 bases. Germline V gene sequence: CDR1 SGHNT, CDR2 YYREEE (reference sequence). The CDR3 is 14 residues long. Trimming took 4 bases from V and 4 from J, leaving 11 bases between them. CDR3 bases: TGTGCCAGCAGCCAACAGGGAGGTAATGAAAAACTGTTTTTT. It specifies CASSQQGGNEKLFF.

The chain combines TRBV5-1 with TRBJ1-4; unclear D gene. The CDR3 is made up of 13 amino acids. CDR1 and CDR2 (germline): SGHRS, YFSETQ. V was trimmed by 0 bases and J by 4 bases, leaving 4 bases between them. The CDR3 reads CASSLERNEKLFF. CDR3 nucleotide sequence: TGCGCCAGCAGCTTGGAACGTAATGAAAAACTGTTTTTT.

The rearrangement joins TRBV7-9 to TRBJ2-1; tentative D call: TRBD2 (7 bases). Trimming removed 5 bases from V and 4 bases from J, with 18 bases in between. The CDR3 sequence is 16 residues long. Germline CDR1 reads SEHNR; CDR2 reads FQNEAQ (reference sequence). As DNA, the CDR3 is TGTGCCAGCAGCGCCGCCGGGGGGCCTGTTTACAATGAGCAGTTCTTC. Translation gives CASSAAGGPVYNEQFF.

The chain is built from TRBV28 and TRBJ1-1; weak D call: TRBD1 (6 bases). With 1 base removed from V and 1 base from J, the gap between germline ends came to 10 bases. Germline values: CDR1 MDHEN, CDR2 SYDVKM. The CDR3 has 15 amino acids. The CDR3 protein is CASSLYARGNTEAFF. Written as DNA, the CDR3 is TGTGCCAGCAGTTTATATGCCAGGGGGAACACTGAAGCTTTCTTT.

This sequence joins TRBV5-1 and TRBJ1-1, with a possible D match to TRBD1 (6 bases). This CDR3 spans 14 amino acids. Germline CDR1 and CDR2: SGHRS and YFSETQ. Trimming pared 0 bases from V and 1 base from J, leaving 7 bases between. The CDR3 nucleotides read TGCGCCAGCAGCTTGGCCAGGGGGAACACTGAAGCTTTCTTT. Translating gives CASSLARGNTEAFF.

V is TRBV27 and J is TRBJ2-7; D is uncertain. In germline, CDR1 is MNHEY, CDR2 SMNVEV (reference sequence). V shed 6 bases and J shed 2 bases, with 26 bases lying between them. CDR3 length: 18 amino acids. As DNA, the CDR3 is TGTGCCAGCAGCCAGAGATCCGTCGGCCTATTCCTTACCTACGAGCAGTACTTC. It specifies CASSQRSVGLFLTYEQYF.

The table lists this clone with a count of one. The chain has TRBV13 and TRBJ2-7, with 13 bases that match TRBD2. The CDR3 runs 19 residues. V trimming: 5 bases; J trimming: 2 bases; junction bases outside the gene matches: 15. From germline, CDR1 is PRHDT and CDR2 FYEKMQ (reference sequence). The CDR3 DNA reads as TGTGCCAGCAGCCACATAGGACTAGCGGGGGACCCCCTAACCTACGAGCAGTACTTC. Translated: CASSHIGLAGDPLTYEQYF.

As for this clone: A read error may account for a junction end that differs from germline. The rearrangement links TRBV5-4 to TRBJ1-2, with D uncertain. CDR1 and CDR2 (germline): SGHNT, YYREEE (reference sequence). CDR3 length: 13 residues. The CDR3 spells CANSVDINYGYTF. The CDR3 DNA reads as TGTGCCAACAGCGTCGACATAAACTATGGCTACACCTTC.

This chain uses TRBV7-2 with TRBJ1-2, with no clear D. Looked up from germline, CDR1 is SGHTA and CDR2 is FQGNSA. V was clipped by 4 bases and J by 8 bases, with 14 bases between them. This CDR3 spans 13 amino acids. The CDR3 loop is CASSSSREGGYTF. The CDR3 DNA follows: TGTGCCAGCAGCTCTTCACGGGAGGGAGGCTACACCTTC.

V is TRBV9 and J is TRBJ1-2, with 7 nucleotides matching TRBD1. This CDR3 has 16 amino acids. Germline lookup yields CDR1 SGDLS and CDR2 YYNGEE. Losses at the gene ends were 1 base for V and 4 bases for J; bases not matched to a gene: 10. The CDR3 protein is CASSVTKRGGSYGYTF. CDR3 coding DNA: TGTGCCAGCAGCGTAACGAAACGAGGGGGCAGCTATGGCTACACCTTC.

This clone has more than one count but fewer than ten. The chain couples TRBV29-1 to TRBJ2-5; the match to TRBD2 covers 8 bases. Germline values: CDR1 SQVTM, CDR2 ANQGSEA. There are 15 residues in the CDR3. The trim removed 2 bases at V and 5 bases at J, leaving 10 bases unmatched. CDR3 protein: CSVESRRGGFETQYF. CDR3 in DNA: TGCAGCGTTGAATCCCGCCGGGGGGGTTTTGAGACCCAGTACTTC.

V is TRBV7-8 and J is TRBJ2-7, with unresolved D. V dropped 1 base and J dropped 4 bases, with 5 bases sitting between them. Germline CDR1 is SGHVS and CDR2 is FQNEAQ. This CDR3 spans 12 amino acids. The CDR3 DNA is TGTGCCAGCAGCTTAGTTCAGTACGAGCAGTACTTC. This encodes CASSLVQYEQYF.

The chain is built from TRBV6-5 and TRBJ2-2; D remains ambiguous. Trimming removed 0 bases from V and 0 bases from J, with 8 bases in between. Germline CDR1 MNHEY, CDR2 SVGAGI. The CDR3 sequence is 16 residues long. The CDR3 DNA reads TGTGCCAGCAGTTACTCGTACGTGTCGAACACCGGGGAGCTGTTTTTT. This codes for CASSYSYVSNTGELFF.